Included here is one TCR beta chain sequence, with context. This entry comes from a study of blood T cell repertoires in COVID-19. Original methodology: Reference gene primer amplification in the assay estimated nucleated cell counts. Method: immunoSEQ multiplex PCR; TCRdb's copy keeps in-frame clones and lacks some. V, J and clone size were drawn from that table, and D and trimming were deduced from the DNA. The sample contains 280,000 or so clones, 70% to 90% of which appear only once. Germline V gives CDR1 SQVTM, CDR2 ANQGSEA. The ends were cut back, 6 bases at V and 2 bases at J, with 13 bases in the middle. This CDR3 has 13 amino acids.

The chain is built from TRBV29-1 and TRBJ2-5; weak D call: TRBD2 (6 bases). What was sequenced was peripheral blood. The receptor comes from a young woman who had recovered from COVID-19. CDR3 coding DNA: TGCAGCGTGGACGCAGGGAGGCAAGAGACCCAGTACTTC. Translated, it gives CSVDAGRQETQYF.